The 7 T cell receptor beta chains reported below all come from one sample, sequenced in a study of cytomegalovirus exposure and HLA in healthy donors. The protocol was immunoSEQ multiplex PCR, while the TCRdb copy is restricted to in-frame clones and leaves out a portion. The data contain roughly 52,000 clones, 75% to 95% of them singletons. The sample taken for sequencing was PBMCs. These receptors all stem from a man aged 18 to 29 in good health and CMV-seronegative.

This chain uses TRBV10-1 with TRBJ2-2; tentatively, D is TRBD2 (6 bases). This CDR3 is 15 amino acids long. The V gene lost 4 bases and the J gene lost 5 bases, with 14 bases spanning the gap. The germline V gene encodes CDR1 WNHNN and CDR2 SYGVQD (reference sequence). CDR3 DNA sequence: TGCGCCAGCAGTGTAAGGCGGGATCAGACCGGGGAGCTGTTTTTT. Its translation: CASSVRRDQTGELFF.

The genes are TRBV27 and TRBJ2-5, with 8 nucleotides matching TRBD1. The CDR3 contains 14 residues. J was trimmed by 5 bases and V by 5 bases; bases with no gene match: 7. Germline CDR1 reads MNHEY; CDR2 reads SMNVEV (reference sequence). The CDR3 coding sequence is TGTGCCAGCAGTCGTAACAGGGGGTTGGAGACCCAGTACTTC. This sequence encodes CASSRNRGLETQYF.

The CDR3 loop is CASSRTSGYNEQFF. The CDR3 DNA is TGTGCCAGCAGCCGGACTAGCGGATACAATGAGCAGTTCTTC. The V and J genes are TRBV11-1 and TRBJ2-1; 10 positions match TRBD2. The ends lost 5 bases at V and 4 bases at J; junction bases unmatched: 2. The CDR3 spans 14 residues. Germline loops: CDR1 SGHAT, CDR2 FQDESV (reference sequence).

The CDR3 region is CASSWRENTEAFF. DNA of the CDR3: TGTGCCAGCAGTTGGCGGGAGAACACTGAAGCTTTCTTT. The gene calls are TRBV6-6 and TRBJ1-1; no reliable D call. Looked up from germline, CDR1 is MNHNY and CDR2 is SVGAGI (reference sequence). This CDR3 has 13 residues. The V end was cut by 4 bases, the J end by 1 base, with 7 bases between.

V and J are TRBV9 and TRBJ2-1, with 13 bases identical to TRBD2. V was pared by 4 bases and J by 5 bases, with 3 bases of the junction left unmatched. The CDR3 contains 15 residues. The germline V gene encodes CDR1 SGDLS and CDR2 YYNGEE. The CDR3 DNA reads as TGTGCCAGCAGCCCCGGGACTAGCGGGAACAATGAGCAGTTCTTC. This translates into CASSPGTSGNNEQFF.

This clone has a handful of counts. The gene calls are TRBV28 and TRBJ2-1; 12 nucleotides align to TRBD2. This CDR3 has 15 residues. In germline, CDR1 is MDHEN, CDR2 SYDVKM. V lost 5 bases, J lost 6 bases, and 5 bases stayed unmatched. CDR3 amino acids: CASSRLAGEANEQFF. The CDR3 DNA is TGTGCCAGCAGTCGACTAGCGGGAGAAGCCAATGAGCAGTTCTTC. Variable domain in full (rest from reference TRBV28 and TRBJ2-1): DVKVTQSSRYLVKRTGEKVFLECVQDMDHENMFWYRQDPGLGLRLIYFSYDVKMKEKGDIPEGYSVSREKKERFSLILESASTNQTSMYLCASSRLAGEANEQFFGPGTRLTVL.

This clone was seen just once. The V gene is TRBV11-3, the J gene TRBJ2-1, with TRBD1 matching over 8 bases. V was pared by 5 bases and J by 8 bases, with 11 bases of the junction left unmatched. Germline CDR1 and CDR2: SGHNT and YENEEA. The CDR3 runs 15 residues. The CDR3 is CASSDQDRVVDEQFF. CDR3 DNA sequence: TGTGCCAGCAGCGATCAGGACAGGGTCGTCGATGAGCAGTTCTTC.